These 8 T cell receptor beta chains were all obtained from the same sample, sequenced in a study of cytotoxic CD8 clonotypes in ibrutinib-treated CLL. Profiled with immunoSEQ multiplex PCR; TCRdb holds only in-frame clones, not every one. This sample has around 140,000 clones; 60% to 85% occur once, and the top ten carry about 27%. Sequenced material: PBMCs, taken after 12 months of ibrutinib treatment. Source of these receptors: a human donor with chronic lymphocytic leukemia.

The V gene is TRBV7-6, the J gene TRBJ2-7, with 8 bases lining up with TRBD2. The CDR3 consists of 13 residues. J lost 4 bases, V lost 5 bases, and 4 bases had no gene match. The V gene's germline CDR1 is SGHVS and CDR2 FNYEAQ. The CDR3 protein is CASSISGGYEQYF. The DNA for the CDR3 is TGTGCCAGCAGCATCTCGGGGGGGTACGAGCAGTACTTC.

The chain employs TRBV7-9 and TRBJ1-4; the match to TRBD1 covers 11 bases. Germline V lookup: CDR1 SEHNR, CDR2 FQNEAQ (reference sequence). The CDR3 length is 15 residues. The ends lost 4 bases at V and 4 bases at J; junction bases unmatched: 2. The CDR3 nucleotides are TGTGCCAGCAGCTGGGGACAGGGGGTTAATGAAAAACTGTTTTTT. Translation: CASSWGQGVNEKLFF. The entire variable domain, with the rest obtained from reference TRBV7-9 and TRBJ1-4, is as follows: DTGVSQNPRHKITKRGQNVTFRCDPISEHNRLYWYRQTLGQGPEFLTYFQNEAQLEKSRLLSDRFSAERPKGSFSTLEIQRTEQGDSAMYLCASSWGQGVNEKLFFGSGTQLSVL.

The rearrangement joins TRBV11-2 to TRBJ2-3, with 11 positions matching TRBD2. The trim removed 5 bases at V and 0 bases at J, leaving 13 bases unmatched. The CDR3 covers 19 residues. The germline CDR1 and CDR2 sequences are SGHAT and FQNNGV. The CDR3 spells CASSARPWGTSGSTDTQYF. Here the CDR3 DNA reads TGTGCCAGCAGCGCTAGGCCGTGGGGGACTAGCGGTAGCACAGATACGCAGTATTTT.

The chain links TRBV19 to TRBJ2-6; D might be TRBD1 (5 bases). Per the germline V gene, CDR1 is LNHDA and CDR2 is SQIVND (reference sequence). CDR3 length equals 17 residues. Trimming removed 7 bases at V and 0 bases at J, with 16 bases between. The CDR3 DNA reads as TGTGCCAGTACCCCGCAGGGATTGATCTCTGGGGCCAACGTCCTGACTTTC. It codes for CASTPQGLISGANVLTF.

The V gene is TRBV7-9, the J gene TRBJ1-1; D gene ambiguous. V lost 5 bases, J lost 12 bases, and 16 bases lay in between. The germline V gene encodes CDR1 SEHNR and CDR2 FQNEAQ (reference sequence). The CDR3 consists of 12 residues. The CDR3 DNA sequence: TGTGCCAGCAGCCCGACAAACGAACGCTCTTTCTTT. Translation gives CASSPTNERSFF.

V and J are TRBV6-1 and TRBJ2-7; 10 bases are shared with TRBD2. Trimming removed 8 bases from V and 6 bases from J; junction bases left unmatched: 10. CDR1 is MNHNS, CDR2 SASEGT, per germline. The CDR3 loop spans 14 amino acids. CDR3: CASGRELAGVEQYF. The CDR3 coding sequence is TGTGCCAGCGGTAGAGAGCTAGCGGGAGTCGAGCAGTACTTC.

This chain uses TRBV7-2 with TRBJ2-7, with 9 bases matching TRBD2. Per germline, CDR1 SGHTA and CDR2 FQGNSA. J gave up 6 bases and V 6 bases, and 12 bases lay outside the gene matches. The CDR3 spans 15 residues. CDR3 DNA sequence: TGTGCCAGCAGACCCCCTGGGGCGGGAGGGGCCGAGCAGTACTTC. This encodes CASRPPGAGGAEQYF.

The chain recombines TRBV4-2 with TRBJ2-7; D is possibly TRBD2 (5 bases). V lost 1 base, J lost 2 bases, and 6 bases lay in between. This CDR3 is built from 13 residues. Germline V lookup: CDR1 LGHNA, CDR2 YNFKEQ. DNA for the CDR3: TGTGCCAGCAGCCAAGCGGGGACCTACGAGCAGTACTTC. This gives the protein CASSQAGTYEQYF.